This TCR beta chain was identified in a study of graft-versus-host responses after intestinal transplantation. Across the whole study: Multivisceral, liver-intestinal, or isolated intestinal grafts went to recipients. Every one of the recipients received anti-thymocyte globulin induction and afterwards took tacrolimus and steroids for roughly three years.

Assay used: immunoSEQ multiplex PCR; TCRdb lists only in-frame clones, some missing. The data hold 85,000 to 100,000 clones, with roughly 91% observed a single time. Note on this clone: The antigen is not known.

Study-level points and caveats: There was an association between peak levels of circulating GvH clones and early post-transplant HvG declines. Across patients carrying graft-donor T cell macrochimerism, allografts held high graft-versus-host to host-versus-graft clonal ratios.

The input for sequencing was unstimulated CD8+ T cells sorted from spleen or lymph node cells, taken before intestinal transplant. The receptor's source is a human donor who received an intestinal transplant.

The CDR3 coding sequence is TGTGCCAGCAGCCAATCGGGAGATACGCAGTATTTT. Its translation: CASSQSGDTQYF. V and J are TRBV14 and TRBJ2-3; D is unresolved. Germline V gives CDR1 SGHDN, CDR2 FVKESK. The germline V and J ends were trimmed by 2 bases and 5 bases, with 5 bases remaining between them. This CDR3 comprises 12 residues.